The rows below give T cell receptor beta chains drawn from one sample of a study of regulatory T cells in long-lasting Graves disease. TCRdb itself ran the multiplex PCR reads through MiXCR, one entry per CDR3 protein. The data contain a few hundred thousand distinct CDR3 sequences, 18% of them singletons. The same specimen was also included in a second study, on T cells in Graves' hyperthyroidism and ophthalmopathy.

Material: peripheral blood mononuclear cells (PBMCs), obtained at new diagnosis, from a patient treated with antithyroid drugs. The source of these receptors is a woman aged 25 to 39 with Graves disease. Each CDR3 is given with its conserved first and last residue. The size entry is marked missing in some rows and otherwise reads once, few, many or a size class.

cdr3_length	j_call	clone_size	v_call	cdr3_aa
15	TRBJ2-1	many	TRBV5-1	CASSLGGQGANEQFF
14	TRBJ2-5	many	TRBV18	CASSSGQGGETQYF
13	TRBJ1-2	many	TRBV20-1	CSAPRDKNYGYTF
18	TRBJ2-2	many	TRBV27	CASSLINGGTANTGELFF
17	TRBJ2-5	many	TRBV5-1	CASSTPRTGSLQETQYF
13	TRBJ1-1	many	TRBV7-2	CASSRQVHTEAFF
15	TRBJ2-5	many	TRBV5-5	CASSLEWFSQETQYF
16	TRBJ1-3	many	TRBV5-1	CASTSTGIQAGNTIYF
13	TRBJ1-6	many	TRBV12-3/TRBV12-4	CASSLGGNSPLHF
16	TRBJ2-1	many	TRBV2	CASRKGRDTSYNEQFF
15	TRBJ2-5	many	TRBV7-2	CASSSHRLERETQYF
13	TRBJ2-2	many	TRBV20-1	CSARERGTGELFF
15	TRBJ2-3	many	TRBV6-1	CASRLLTGGADTQYF
13	TRBJ2-2	NA	TRBV6-1	CASRRSNTGELFF